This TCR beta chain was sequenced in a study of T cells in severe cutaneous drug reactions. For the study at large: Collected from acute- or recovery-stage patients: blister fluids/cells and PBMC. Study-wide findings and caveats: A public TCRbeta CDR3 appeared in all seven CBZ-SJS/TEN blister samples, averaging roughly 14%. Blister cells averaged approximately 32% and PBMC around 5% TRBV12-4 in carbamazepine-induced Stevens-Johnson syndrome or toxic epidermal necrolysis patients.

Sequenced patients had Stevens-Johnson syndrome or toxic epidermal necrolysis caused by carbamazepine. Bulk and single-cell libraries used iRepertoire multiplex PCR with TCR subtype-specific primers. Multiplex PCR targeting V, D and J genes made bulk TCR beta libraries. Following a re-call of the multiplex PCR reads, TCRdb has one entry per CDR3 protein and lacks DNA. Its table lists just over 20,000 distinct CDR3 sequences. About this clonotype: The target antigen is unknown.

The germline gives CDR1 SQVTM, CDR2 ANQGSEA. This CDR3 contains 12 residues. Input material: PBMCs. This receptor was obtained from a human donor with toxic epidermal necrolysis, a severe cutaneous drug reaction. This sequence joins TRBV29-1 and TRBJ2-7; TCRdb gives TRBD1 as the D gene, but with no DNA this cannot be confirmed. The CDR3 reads CSVGRQGYEQYF.